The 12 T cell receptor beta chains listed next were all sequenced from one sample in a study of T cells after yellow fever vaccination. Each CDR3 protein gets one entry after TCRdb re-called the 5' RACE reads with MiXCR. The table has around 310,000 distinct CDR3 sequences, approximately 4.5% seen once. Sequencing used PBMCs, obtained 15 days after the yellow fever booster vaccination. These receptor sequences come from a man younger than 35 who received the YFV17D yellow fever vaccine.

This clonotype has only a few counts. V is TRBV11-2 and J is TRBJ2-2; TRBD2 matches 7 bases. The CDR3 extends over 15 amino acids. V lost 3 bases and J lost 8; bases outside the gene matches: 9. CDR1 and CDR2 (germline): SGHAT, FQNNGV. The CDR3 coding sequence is TGTGCCAGCAGCTTTGGGGGGGGATACGTTGGGGAGCTGTTTTTT. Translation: CASSFGGGYVGELFF.

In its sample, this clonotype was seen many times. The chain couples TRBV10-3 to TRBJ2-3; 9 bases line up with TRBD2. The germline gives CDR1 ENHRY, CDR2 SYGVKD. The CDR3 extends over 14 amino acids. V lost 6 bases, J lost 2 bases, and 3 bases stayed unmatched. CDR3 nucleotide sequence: TGTGCCATCAGCAGCGGGGGGCCCACAGATACGCAGTATTTT. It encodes CAISSGGPTDTQYF.

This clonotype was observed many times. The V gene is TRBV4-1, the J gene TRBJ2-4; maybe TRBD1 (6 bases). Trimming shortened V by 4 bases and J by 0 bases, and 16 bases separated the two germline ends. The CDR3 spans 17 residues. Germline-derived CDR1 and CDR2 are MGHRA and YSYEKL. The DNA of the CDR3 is TGCGCCAGCAGCCGACCTTCTCAGGGGCTAGCCAAAAACATTCAGTACTTC. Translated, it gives CASSRPSQGLAKNIQYF.

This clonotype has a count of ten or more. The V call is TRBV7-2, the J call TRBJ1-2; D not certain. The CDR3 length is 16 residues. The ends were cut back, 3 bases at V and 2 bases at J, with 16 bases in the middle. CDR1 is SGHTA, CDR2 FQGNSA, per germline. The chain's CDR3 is CASSFAVRGNNYGYTF. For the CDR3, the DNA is TGTGCCAGCAGCTTCGCAGTTCGAGGAAACAACTATGGCTACACCTTC.

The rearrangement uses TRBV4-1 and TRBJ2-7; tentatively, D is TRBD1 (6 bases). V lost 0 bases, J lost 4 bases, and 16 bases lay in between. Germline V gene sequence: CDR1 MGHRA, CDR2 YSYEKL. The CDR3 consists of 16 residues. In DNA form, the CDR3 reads TGCGCCAGCAGCCAAGATCCCAACAGGGCTATTTACGAGCAGTACTTC. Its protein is CASSQDPNRAIYEQYF.

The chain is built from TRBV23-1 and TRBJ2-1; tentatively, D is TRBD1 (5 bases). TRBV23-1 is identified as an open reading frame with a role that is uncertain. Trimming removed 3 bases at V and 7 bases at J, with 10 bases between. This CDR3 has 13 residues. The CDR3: CASSHSPGNEQFF. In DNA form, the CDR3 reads TGCGCCAGCAGTCATAGCCCAGGGAATGAGCAGTTCTTC.

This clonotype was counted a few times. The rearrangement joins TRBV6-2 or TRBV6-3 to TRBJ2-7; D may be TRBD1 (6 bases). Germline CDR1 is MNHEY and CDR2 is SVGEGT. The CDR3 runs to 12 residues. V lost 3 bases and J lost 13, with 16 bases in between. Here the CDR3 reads CASSYHGDMLYV. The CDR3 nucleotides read TGTGCCAGCAGTTATCACGGGGACATGTTATACGTC.

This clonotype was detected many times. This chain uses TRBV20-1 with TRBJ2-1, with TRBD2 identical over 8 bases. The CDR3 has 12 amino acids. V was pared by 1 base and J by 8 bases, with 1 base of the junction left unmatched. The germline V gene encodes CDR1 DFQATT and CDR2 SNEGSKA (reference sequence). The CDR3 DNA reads TGCAGTGCTAGAGTCGGGGGGGATGAGCAGTTCTTC. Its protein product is CSARVGGDEQFF.

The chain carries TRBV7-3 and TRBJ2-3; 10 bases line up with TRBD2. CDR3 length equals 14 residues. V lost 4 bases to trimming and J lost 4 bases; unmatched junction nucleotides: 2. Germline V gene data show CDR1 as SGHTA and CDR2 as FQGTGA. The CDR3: CASSWSGGADTQYF. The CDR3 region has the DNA TGTGCCAGCAGCTGGAGCGGGGGGGCAGATACGCAGTATTTT.

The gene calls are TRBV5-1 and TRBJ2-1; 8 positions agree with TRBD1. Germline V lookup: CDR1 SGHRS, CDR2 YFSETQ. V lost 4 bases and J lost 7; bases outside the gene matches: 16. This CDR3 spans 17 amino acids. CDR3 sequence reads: CASSLVPQGAGENEQFF. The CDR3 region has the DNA TGCGCCAGCAGCCTAGTCCCCCAGGGGGCTGGTGAGAATGAGCAGTTCTTC.

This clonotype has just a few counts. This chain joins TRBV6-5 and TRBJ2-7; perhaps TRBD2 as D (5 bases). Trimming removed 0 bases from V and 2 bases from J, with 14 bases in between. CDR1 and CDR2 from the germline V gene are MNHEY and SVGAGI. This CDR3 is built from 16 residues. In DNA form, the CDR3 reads TGTGCCAGCAGTTACTCAGGACCCGGACTCCCCTACGAGCAGTACTTC. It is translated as CASSYSGPGLPYEQYF.

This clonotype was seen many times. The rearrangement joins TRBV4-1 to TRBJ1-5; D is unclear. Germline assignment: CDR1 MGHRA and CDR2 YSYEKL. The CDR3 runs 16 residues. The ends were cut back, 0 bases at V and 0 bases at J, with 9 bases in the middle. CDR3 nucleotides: TGCGCCAGCAGCCAAGATGCGGTTTATAGCAATCAGCCCCAGCATTTT. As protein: CASSQDAVYSNQPQHF.